The entry that follows covers one T cell receptor beta chain sequence. The antigen is not known. The entry originates in a study of OX40 agonist ivuxolimab in advanced cancers. Whole-study context: The diagnoses of dose-escalation patients were hepatocellular carcinoma, melanoma, renal cell or head and neck cancer.

Enrollment shut out patients with autoimmune disease history or systemic immunosuppression. Sequencing used immunoSEQ multiplex PCR; TCRdb keeps in-frame clones, though not all of them. The sample includes about 81,000 clones, more than 85% seen only once; the top ten take over 11%. Study results and limitations: At doses 0.1 to 3.0 mg/kg, CD4+ and CD8+ clones expanded.

The TCR originated in an adult with an advanced solid tumor such as melanoma, head and neck, liver or kidney cancer. Sequences were derived from CD4+ or CD8+ T cells sorted from blood, sampled in a trial of the OX40 agonist ivuxolimab.

CDR3 bases: TGTGCCAGCAAAGACATCGGGACAGGGCCCTCCTACGAGCAGTACTTC. Translated, it gives CASKDIGTGPSYEQYF. The rearrangement links TRBV28 to TRBJ2-7; 9 bases fit TRBD1. The V gene end was trimmed by 7 bases and the J gene end by 0 bases; junction bases not matched to a gene: 10. The germline V gene encodes CDR1 MDHEN and CDR2 SYDVKM. This CDR3 is built from 16 residues.